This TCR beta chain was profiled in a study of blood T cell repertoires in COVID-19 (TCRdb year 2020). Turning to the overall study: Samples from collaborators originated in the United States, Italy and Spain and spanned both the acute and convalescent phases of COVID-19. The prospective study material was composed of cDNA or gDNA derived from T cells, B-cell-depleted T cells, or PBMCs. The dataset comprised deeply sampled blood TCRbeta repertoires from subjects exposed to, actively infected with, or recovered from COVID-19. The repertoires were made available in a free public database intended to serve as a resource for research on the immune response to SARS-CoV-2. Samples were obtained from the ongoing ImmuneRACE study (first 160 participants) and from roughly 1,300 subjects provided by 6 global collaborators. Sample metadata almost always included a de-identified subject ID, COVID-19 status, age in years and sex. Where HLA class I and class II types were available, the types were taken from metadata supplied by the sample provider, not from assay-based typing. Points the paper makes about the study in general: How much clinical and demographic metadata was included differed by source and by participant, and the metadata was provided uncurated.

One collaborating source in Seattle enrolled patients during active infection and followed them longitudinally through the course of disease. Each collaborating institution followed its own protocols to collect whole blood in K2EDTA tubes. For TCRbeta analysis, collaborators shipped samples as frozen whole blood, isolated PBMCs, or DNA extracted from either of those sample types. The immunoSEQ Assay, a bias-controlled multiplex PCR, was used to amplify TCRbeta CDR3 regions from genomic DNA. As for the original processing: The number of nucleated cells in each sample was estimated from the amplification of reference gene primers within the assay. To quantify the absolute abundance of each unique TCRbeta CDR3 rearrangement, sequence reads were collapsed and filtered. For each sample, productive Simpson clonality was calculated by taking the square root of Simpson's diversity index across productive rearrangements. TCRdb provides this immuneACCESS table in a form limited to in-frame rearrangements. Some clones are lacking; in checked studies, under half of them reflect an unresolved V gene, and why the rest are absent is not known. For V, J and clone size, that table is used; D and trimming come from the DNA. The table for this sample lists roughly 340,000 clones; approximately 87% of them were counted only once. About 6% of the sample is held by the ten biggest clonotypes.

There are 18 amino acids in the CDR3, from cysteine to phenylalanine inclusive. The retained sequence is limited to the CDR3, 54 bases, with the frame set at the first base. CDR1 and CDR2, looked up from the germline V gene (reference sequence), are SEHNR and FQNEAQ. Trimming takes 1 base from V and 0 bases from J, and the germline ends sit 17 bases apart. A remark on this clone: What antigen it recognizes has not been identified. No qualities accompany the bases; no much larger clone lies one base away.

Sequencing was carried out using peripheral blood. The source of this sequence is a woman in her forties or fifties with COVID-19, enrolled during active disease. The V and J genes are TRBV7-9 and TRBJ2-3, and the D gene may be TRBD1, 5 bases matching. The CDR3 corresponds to CASSLGVQARFSTDTQYF. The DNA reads TGTGCCAGCAGCTTAGGTGTACAGGCCCGTTTTAGCACAGATACGCAGTATTTT.